Presented here are 5 T cell receptor beta chains from one specimen sequenced in a study of cytomegalovirus exposure and HLA in healthy donors (dated by TCRdb to the late 2010s). Library construction relied on the immunoSEQ multiplex PCR assay. For the multiplex PCR, a mixture combining 60 forward primers for TCR Vbeta segments and 13 reverse primers for TCR Jbeta segments was used. TCRdb took this table from immuneACCESS and kept in-frame rearrangements with V and J called. Such tables lack part of the clones; where checked against another copy, unresolved V genes explain under half of the gap, and the rest is unexplained. For this sample there are around 100,000 clones; 74% appear just once. In total, the top ten clones hold roughly 2.6% of the sample. Material: PBMCs. These receptors originate from a man aged 45-65 years in good health and CMV-seropositive.

The chain uses TRBV5-1 and TRBJ2-1, with TRBD2 identical over 14 bases. Germline assignment: CDR1 SGHRS and CDR2 YFSETQ. With 4 bases clipped from V and 6 bases from J, the junction kept 12 bases outside the gene matches. The CDR3 length is 18 residues. CDR3 loop: CASSQYFSTSGRANEQFF. The CDR3 bases are TGCGCCAGCAGCCAGTACTTCTCGACTAGCGGGAGGGCCAATGAGCAGTTCTTC.

The chain links TRBV5-1 to TRBJ1-1; the match to TRBD1 covers 10 bases. Germline trimming cut 4 bases from V and 5 bases from J; bases unmatched to any gene: 5. The germline V gene encodes CDR1 SGHRS and CDR2 YFSETQ. The CDR3 contains 14 residues. The CDR3 DNA is TGCGCCAGCAGCCCCTGGACAGGGGGGACTGAAGCTTTCTTT. This gives the protein CASSPWTGGTEAFF.

This rearrangement joins TRBV6-4 to TRBJ2-5; 10 bases match TRBD2. Looked up from germline, CDR1 is MRHNA and CDR2 is SNTAGT. V shed 2 bases, J shed 3 bases, and the junction held 3 bases outside the gene matches. The CDR3 runs 15 residues. The CDR3 nucleotides read TGTGCCAGCAGTGACGCCGGGACTAGCGAAGAGACCCAGTACTTC. Its protein is CASSDAGTSEETQYF.

The chain carries TRBV5-1 and TRBJ1-1; TRBD1 might be the D (5 bases). The CDR3 has 14 amino acids. Germline V gene sequence: CDR1 SGHRS, CDR2 YFSETQ. V lost 3 bases to trimming and J lost 5 bases, with 14 bases between them. In DNA, the CDR3 is TGCGCCAGCAGCTCGGTGACAGCGGGAACTGAAGCTTTCTTT. Its translation: CASSSVTAGTEAFF.

The J gene is TRBJ2-1, the V gene TRBV2; perhaps TRBD2 as D (5 bases). Germline V CDR1 and CDR2: SNHLY, FYNNEI. V was trimmed by 3 bases and J by 6 bases, leaving 9 bases between them. CDR3 length: 13 amino acids. The CDR3 DNA reads as TGTGCCAGCAGTGAGGTAGCGAGCAATGAGCAGTTCTTC. Residues: CASSEVASNEQFF. The whole variable domain, remainder taken from reference TRBV2 and TRBJ2-1, is EPEVTQTPSHQVTQMGQEVILRCVPISNHLYFYWYRQILGQKVEFLVSFYNNEISEKSEIFDDQFSVERPDGSNFTLKIRSTKLEDSAMYFCASSEVASNEQFFGPGTRLTVL.